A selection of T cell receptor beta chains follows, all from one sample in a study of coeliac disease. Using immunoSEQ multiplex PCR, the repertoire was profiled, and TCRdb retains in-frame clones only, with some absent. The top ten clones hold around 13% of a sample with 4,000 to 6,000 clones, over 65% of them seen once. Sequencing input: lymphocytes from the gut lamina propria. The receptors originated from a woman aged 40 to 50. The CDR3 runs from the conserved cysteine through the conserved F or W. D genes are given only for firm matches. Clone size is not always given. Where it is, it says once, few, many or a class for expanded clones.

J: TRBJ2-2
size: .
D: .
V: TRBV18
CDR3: CASSFGGTEELFF
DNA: TGTGCCAGCTCATTCGGAGGGACAGAGGAGCTGTTTTTT

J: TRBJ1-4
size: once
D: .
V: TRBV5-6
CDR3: CASSFEGVEKLFF
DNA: TGTGCCAGCAGCTTCGAAGGGGTCGAAAAACTGTTTTTT

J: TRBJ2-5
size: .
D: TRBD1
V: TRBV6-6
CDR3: CASSSTGIEETQYF
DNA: TGTGCCAGCAGTTCGACAGGGATCGAAGAGACCCAGTACTTC

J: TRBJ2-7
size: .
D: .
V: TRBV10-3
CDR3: CAISEEFRGTYEQYF
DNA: TGTGCCATCAGTGAGGAGTTTCGGGGAACCTACGAGCAGTACTTC

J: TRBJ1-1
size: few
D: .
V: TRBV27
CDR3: CASAPLTFRSAFF
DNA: TGTGCCAGCGCCCCTCTGACATTCAGGTCAGCTTTCTTT

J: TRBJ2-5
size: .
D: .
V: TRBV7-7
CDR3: CASSERGETQYF
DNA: TGTGCTAGCAGCGAGAGGGGGGAGACCCAGTACTTC

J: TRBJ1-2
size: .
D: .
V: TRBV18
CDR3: CASSRDQGSGYTF
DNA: TGTGCCAGCTCACGTGATCAGGGGAGCGGCTACACCTTC

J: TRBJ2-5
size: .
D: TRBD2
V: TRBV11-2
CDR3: CASSLAPAGEVGQYF
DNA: TGTGCCAGCAGCTTAGCTCCGGCGGGGGAGGTCGGCCAGTACTTC

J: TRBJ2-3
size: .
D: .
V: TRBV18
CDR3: CASSPDSIADTQYF
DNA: TGTGCCAGCTCTCCGGACAGTATCGCAGATACGCAGTATTTT

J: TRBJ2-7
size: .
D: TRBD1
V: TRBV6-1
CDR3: CASSEVRGRPSSYEQYF
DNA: TGTGCCAGCAGTGAAGTCAGGGGGCGACCTTCTTCCTACGAGCAGTACTTC

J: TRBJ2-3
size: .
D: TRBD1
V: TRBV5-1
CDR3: CASSAGQGTDTQYF
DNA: TGCGCCAGCAGCGCGGGACAGGGCACAGATACGCAGTATTTT

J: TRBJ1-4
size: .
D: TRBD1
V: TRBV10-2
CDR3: CASKDRMKEKLFF
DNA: TGCGCCAGCAAGGACAGGATGAAAGAAAAACTGTTTTTT

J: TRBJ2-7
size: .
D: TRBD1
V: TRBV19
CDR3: CASSPRPLTGGYEQYF
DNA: TGTGCCAGTAGCCCCCGACCGCTGACAGGGGGCTACGAGCAGTACTTC

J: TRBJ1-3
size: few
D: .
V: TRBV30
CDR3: CAWSWGRGTGNTIYF
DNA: TGTGCCTGGAGTTGGGGCAGGGGAACTGGAAACACCATATATTTT

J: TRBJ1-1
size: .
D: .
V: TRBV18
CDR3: CASSPSREVAFF
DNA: TGTGCCAGCTCACCGAGCAGGGAAGTAGCTTTCTTT

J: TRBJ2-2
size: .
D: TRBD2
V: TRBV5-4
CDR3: CASSATSGANTGELFF
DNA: TGTGCCAGCAGCGCGACTAGCGGGGCGAACACCGGGGAGCTGTTTTTT

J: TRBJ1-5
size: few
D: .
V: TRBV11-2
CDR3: CASSWGGNQPQHF
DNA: TGTGCCAGCAGCTGGGGGGGGAATCAGCCCCAGCATTTT

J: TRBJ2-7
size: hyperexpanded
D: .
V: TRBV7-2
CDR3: CASSSAGVSYEQYF
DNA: TGTGCCAGCAGCTCGGCAGGGGTTTCCTACGAGCAGTACTTC

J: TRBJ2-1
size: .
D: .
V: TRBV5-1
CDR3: CASSLDSSRNNEQFF
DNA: TGCGCCAGCAGCTTGGACTCAAGCAGGAACAATGAGCAGTTCTTC

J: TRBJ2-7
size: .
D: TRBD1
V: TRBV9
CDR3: CASSVEQGGYEQYF
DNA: TGTGCCAGCAGCGTAGAACAGGGGGGCTACGAGCAGTACTTC

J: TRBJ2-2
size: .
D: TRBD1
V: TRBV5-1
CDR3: CASSLPRDRANANTGELFF
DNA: TGCGCCAGCAGCTTGCCCAGGGACAGAGCTAACGCGAACACCGGGGAGCTGTTTTTT

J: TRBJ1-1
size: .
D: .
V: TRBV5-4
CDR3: CASSKEGGAAFF
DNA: TGTGCCAGCAGCAAGGAAGGGGGTGCAGCTTTCTTT

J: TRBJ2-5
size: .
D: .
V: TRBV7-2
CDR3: CASNPGGGIVLQETQYF
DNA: TGTGCCAGCAATCCTGGAGGAGGAATCGTCCTCCAAGAGACCCAGTACTTC

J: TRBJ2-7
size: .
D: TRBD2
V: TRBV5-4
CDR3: CASSVAGTRTTRQYF
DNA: TGTGCCAGCAGTGTGGCCGGGACTAGAACTACGAGGCAGTACTTC

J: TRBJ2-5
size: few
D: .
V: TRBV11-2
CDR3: CASSLGVGGVSRETQYF
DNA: TGTGCCAGCAGCTTAGGAGTGGGGGGAGTCTCGCGGGAGACCCAGTACTTC

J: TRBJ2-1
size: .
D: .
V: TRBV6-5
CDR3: CASSISGSSSKFF
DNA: TGTGCCAGCAGTATCTCGGGATCTTCTTCGAAGTTCTTC

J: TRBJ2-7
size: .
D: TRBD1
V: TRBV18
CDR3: CASSYRTGEYEQYF
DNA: TGTGCCAGCTCCTATCGGACAGGGGAGTACGAGCAGTACTTC

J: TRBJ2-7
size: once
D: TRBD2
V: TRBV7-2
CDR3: CASSSSGSAYEQYF
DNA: TGTGCCAGCAGCTCAAGCGGGAGCGCCTACGAGCAGTACTTC

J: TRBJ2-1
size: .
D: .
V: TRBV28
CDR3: CASSLPSRVRVISNEQFF
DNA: TGTGCCAGCAGTTTACCTTCTCGCGTTCGGGTCATCTCAAATGAGCAGTTCTTC

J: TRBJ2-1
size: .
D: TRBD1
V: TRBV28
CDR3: CASTPEKDRVRNYNEQFF
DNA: TGTGCCAGCACTCCCGAAAAAGACAGGGTGAGAAACTACAATGAGCAGTTCTTC

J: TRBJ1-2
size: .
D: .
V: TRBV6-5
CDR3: CASSLGTNYGYTF
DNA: TGTGCCAGCAGTCTAGGAACTAACTATGGCTACACCTTC

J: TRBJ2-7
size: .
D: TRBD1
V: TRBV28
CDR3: CAMTGQVIYEQYF
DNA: TGTGCCATGACGGGACAGGTTATTTACGAGCAGTACTTC

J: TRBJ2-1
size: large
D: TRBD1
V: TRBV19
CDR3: CASSIGTGVRDEQFF
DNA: TGTGCCAGTAGTATCGGGACAGGGGTTCGGGATGAGCAGTTCTTC

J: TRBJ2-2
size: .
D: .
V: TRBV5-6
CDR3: CASSPKRGTGELFF
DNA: TGTGCCAGCAGCCCGAAACGGGGCACCGGGGAGCTGTTTTTT

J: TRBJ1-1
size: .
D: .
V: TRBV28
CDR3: CASRGGWGRGDTEAFF
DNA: TGTGCCAGCAGGGGGGGATGGGGGAGGGGAGACACTGAAGCTTTCTTT

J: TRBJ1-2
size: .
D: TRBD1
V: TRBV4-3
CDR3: CASSQDRDGQVYNYGYTF
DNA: TGCGCCAGCAGCCAAGATAGAGATGGACAGGTATATAACTATGGCTACACCTTC

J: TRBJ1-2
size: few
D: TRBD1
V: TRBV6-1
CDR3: CASSERPGQGYGYTF
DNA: TGTGCCAGCAGTGAACGGCCGGGACAGGGATATGGCTACACCTTC